This T cell receptor (beta chain) was retrieved from a study of response to subunit inactivated influenza vaccine. Whole-study results and caveats: Authors suggested each seasonal influenza vaccination recruits few new T cells.

This CDR3 is 13 amino acids long. Unmatched junction bases numbered 3, after V lost 6 bases and J lost 2 bases. Germline-derived CDR1 and CDR2 are MNHNY and SVGAGI (reference sequence). TCRdb recomputed calls from the RT-PCR reads with MiXCR, one row per CDR3 protein. The profile shows over 150,000 distinct CDR3 sequences, about 10% of them singletons. As regards this clonotype: Its antigen is undetermined.

This chain connects TRBV6-6 to TRBJ2-7; TRBD1 agrees at 8 bases. This clonotype was obtained from a man between 50 and 75 years old who received an inactivated influenza vaccine. The sequenced sample was CD8+ T cells sorted from PBMCs, obtained around 25 months after vaccination. The CDR3 nucleotides read TGTGCCAGCAGAAGGACAGGGACCTACGAGCAGTACTTC. Translating gives CASRRTGTYEQYF.